The rows below give T cell receptor beta chains drawn from one sample of a study of T cell changes during pregnancy in multiple sclerosis. Using immunoSEQ multiplex PCR, the repertoire was profiled, and TCRdb retains in-frame clones only, with some absent. The sample carries about 70,000 clones, around 94% recorded once. The sequencing here drew on peripheral blood, taken in the third trimester of pregnancy. The receptors come from a female donor with multiple sclerosis, enrolled in a pregnancy study. Each CDR3 is given without its conserved first and last residue. Fields, in order: D gene, V gene, J gene, CDR3 protein. The D gene is left open where the match is weak.

D: TRBD1; V: TRBV30; J: TRBJ2-7; CDR3: AWRVDRGYEQY
D: TRBD2; V: TRBV5-1; J: TRBJ2-3; CDR3: ASAYRRGGSTDTQY
D: TRBD2; V: TRBV7-8; J: TRBJ2-3; CDR3: ASSLDRGGTDTQY
D: TRBD1; V: TRBV6-5; J: TRBJ2-1; CDR3: ASSYSGQQQF
D: TRBD2; V: TRBV9; J: TRBJ2-1; CDR3: ASSVDQAGGDEQF
D: -; V: TRBV9; J: TRBJ2-3; CDR3: ASSAGVPDTQY
D: TRBD1; V: TRBV29-1; J: TRBJ1-1; CDR3: SILEGTANTEAF
D: -; V: TRBV25-1; J: TRBJ1-2; CDR3: ASSEPIPGRDGYT
D: TRBD2; V: TRBV4-3; J: TRBJ2-7; CDR3: ASSQAGGGEQY
D: -; V: TRBV15; J: TRBJ2-6; CDR3: ATSTPRQAGANVLT